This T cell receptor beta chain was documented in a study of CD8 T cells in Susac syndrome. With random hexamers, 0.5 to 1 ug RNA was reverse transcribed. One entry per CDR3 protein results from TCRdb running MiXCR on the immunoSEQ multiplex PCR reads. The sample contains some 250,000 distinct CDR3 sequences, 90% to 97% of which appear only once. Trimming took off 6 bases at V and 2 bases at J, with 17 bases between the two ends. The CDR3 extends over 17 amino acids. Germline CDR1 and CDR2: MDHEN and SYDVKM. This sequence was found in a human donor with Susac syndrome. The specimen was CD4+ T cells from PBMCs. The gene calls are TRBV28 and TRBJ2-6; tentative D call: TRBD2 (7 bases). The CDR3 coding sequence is TGTGCCAGCAGCTCCCTTCGGGGGGCGACTGGGGCCAACGTCCTGACTTTC. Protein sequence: CASSSLRGATGANVLTF.